This T cell receptor (beta chain) was sequenced during a study of T cell responses to AZD1222 COVID-19 vaccine. General study points: Clonal diversity may have been underestimated, and the donors were mostly white British, with more females than males. Spike regions recognized by vaccine-associated CD4 TCRs spanned the protein, led by 160-218 and 743-854.

The CDR3 covers 17 residues. Germline-derived CDR1 and CDR2 are LNHDA and SQIVND (reference sequence). Trimming shortened V by 5 bases and J by 2 bases, and 22 bases separated the two germline ends. The table came from immunoSEQ multiplex PCR; TCRdb's copy has only in-frame clones and leaves some out. Of about 150,000 clones listed, more than 90% were seen once; the top ten hold about 19%. This clone appeared a few times. Its target is not known. The sequence was collected from an adult in good health. The chain recombines TRBV19 with TRBJ2-7; possibly TRBD2 for D (6 bases). The material was peripheral blood, obtained on day 0 of AZD1222 vaccination. CDR3 in amino acids: CASSQPSGARGAYEQYF. The CDR3 region has the DNA TGTGCCAGTAGTCAACCCTCCGGGGCGCGGGGTGCCTACGAGCAGTACTTC.